This T cell receptor (beta chain) derives from a study of cytomegalovirus exposure and HLA in healthy donors. Study-wide findings and caveats: In vitro confirmation showed three CMV-associated chains to be CMV antigen specific. The tendency of first-cohort TCR clusters to co-occur in the 130 or so validation repertoires was identified by a subsequent analysis.

Of note for this clone: Its antigen is as yet unknown.

Sequenced by immunoSEQ multiplex PCR; TCRdb stores in-frame clones only, minus some. The sample lists over 150,000 clones; roughly four fifths were seen once. Trimming stripped 8 bases from V and 4 bases from J, with 21 bases between. This CDR3 has 16 residues. In germline, CDR1 is SEHNR, CDR2 FQNEAQ (reference sequence). Material: PBMCs. The chain is built from TRBV7-9 and TRBJ1-3; D may be TRBD1 (5 bases). This TCR came from a young woman in good health and CMV-seropositive. CDR3 coding DNA: TGTGCCAGCCATTCGGACCCGGGGGTCGCGGGAAACACCATATATTTT. Residues: CASHSDPGVAGNTIYF.